This entry lists 9 T cell receptor beta chains sequenced from one sample in a study of cytomegalovirus exposure and HLA in healthy donors. This PCR relied on a set of 60 Vbeta primers and 13 Jbeta primers. The assay was immunoSEQ multiplex PCR, and TCRdb's table has in-frame clones only and misses some. Altogether fewer than 150,000 clones are present, 77% being singletons, with the ten largest covering 4.9%. Material for sequencing was PBMCs. These receptors were taken from a woman aged 50 to 60 in good health and CMV-seronegative.

This chain connects TRBV19 to TRBJ1-2, with D perhaps matching TRBD1 (5 bases). This CDR3 is 14 amino acids long. Trimming shortened V by 6 bases and J by 8 bases, and 19 bases separated the two germline ends. The germline V gene encodes CDR1 LNHDA and CDR2 SQIVND (reference sequence). The CDR3 region is CASSLADRVGGYTF. For the CDR3, the DNA is TGTGCCAGTAGCTTAGCTGACAGAGTCGGGGGCTACACCTTC. The full variable domain, completed using reference TRBV19 and TRBJ1-2, is DGGITQSPKYLFRKEGQNVTLSCEQNLNHDAMYWYRQDPGQGLRLIYYSQIVNDFQKGDIAEGYSVSREKKESFPLTVTSAQKNPTAFYLCASSLADRVGGYTFGSGTRLTVV.

Comment on this clone: One end of the junction does not line up with germline, which may come from a read error. The J gene is TRBJ2-1, the V gene TRBV7-7, with 9 bases lining up with TRBD1. CDR3 length: 15 residues. Germline CDR1 SSHAT, CDR2 FNYEAQ (reference sequence). The CDR3 DNA follows: TGTGCTAGCAGCCCCCGGGACAGGGAGGGCAATGAGCAGTTCTTC. Translation gives CASSPRDREGNEQFF.

This chain uses TRBV19 with TRBJ1-5; D is possibly TRBD1 (5 bases). Deletions cut 7 bases from V and 7 bases from J, with 17 bases between. This CDR3 has 14 amino acids. Germline V gene sequence: CDR1 LNHDA, CDR2 SQIVND (reference sequence). DNA for the CDR3: TGTGCCAGTACAAACGTAGGGGCACGACAGCCCCAGCATTTT. Translating gives CASTNVGARQPQHF. The complete variable domain, with remaining parts taken from reference TRBV19 and TRBJ1-5, reads DGGITQSPKYLFRKEGQNVTLSCEQNLNHDAMYWYRQDPGQGLRLIYYSQIVNDFQKGDIAEGYSVSREKKESFPLTVTSAQKNPTAFYLCASTNVGARQPQHFGDGTRLSIL.

The chain employs TRBV11-2 and TRBJ1-1, with 7 bases aligning to TRBD1. The CDR3 length is 16 residues. Germline V gene sequence: CDR1 SGHAT, CDR2 FQNNGV. V dropped 5 bases and J dropped 5; count of bases not matched to a gene: 14. CDR3 sequence (DNA): TGTGCCAGCAGCCCGACAGGGTTGGAAGGTGGAACTGAAGCTTTCTTT. Translated: CASSPTGLEGGTEAFF.

The chain recombines TRBV5-1 with TRBJ2-1; 10 nucleotides match TRBD2. The CDR3 has 15 residues. Germline assignment: CDR1 SGHRS and CDR2 YFSETQ. Trimming at V came to 0 bases and at J to 4 bases, leaving 1 base not matched to a gene. CDR3 region: CASSLASGGYNEQFF. For the CDR3, the DNA is TGCGCCAGCAGCTTGGCTAGCGGGGGTTACAATGAGCAGTTCTTC.

Regarding this clone: Germline is not matched at one junction end, which may reflect a read error. V usage is TRBV7-7 and J usage is TRBJ2-7; D gene uncertain. CDR1 and CDR2 from the germline V gene are SSHAT and FNYEAQ (reference sequence). The CDR3 covers 13 residues. CDR3 nucleotides: TGTGCTAGCAGCTTAGATTTAGCCCGCGAGCAGTACTTC. Residues: CASSLDLAREQYF.

The rearrangement joins TRBV5-1 to TRBJ2-2, with 8 bases lining up with TRBD1. From germline, CDR1 is SGHRS and CDR2 YFSETQ. Trimming cost V 4 bases and J 7 bases; bases outside gene matches: 9. The length of the CDR3 is 15 residues. The CDR3 here is CASSDRQGAVGELFF. Here the CDR3 DNA reads TGCGCCAGCAGCGACAGGCAGGGGGCGGTCGGGGAGCTGTTTTTT.

V and J are TRBV19 and TRBJ1-3; no firm D call. This CDR3 has 14 residues. Germline CDR1 LNHDA, CDR2 SQIVND (reference sequence). The V end was cut by 3 bases, the J end by 2 bases, with 8 bases between. For the CDR3, the DNA is TGTGCCAGTAGTATCCAGCTAGCTGGAAACACCATATATTTT. Translating it yields CASSIQLAGNTIYF.

The chain couples TRBV15 to TRBJ1-2; 12 nucleotides align to TRBD1. This CDR3 has 15 residues. V was pared by 1 base and J by 8 bases, with 5 bases of the junction left unmatched. Germline V gives CDR1 LNHNV, CDR2 YYDKDF (reference sequence). CDR3 sequence: CATSRVGTGGEGYTF. CDR3 sequence (DNA): TGTGCCACCAGCAGAGTAGGGACAGGGGGCGAGGGCTACACCTTC.